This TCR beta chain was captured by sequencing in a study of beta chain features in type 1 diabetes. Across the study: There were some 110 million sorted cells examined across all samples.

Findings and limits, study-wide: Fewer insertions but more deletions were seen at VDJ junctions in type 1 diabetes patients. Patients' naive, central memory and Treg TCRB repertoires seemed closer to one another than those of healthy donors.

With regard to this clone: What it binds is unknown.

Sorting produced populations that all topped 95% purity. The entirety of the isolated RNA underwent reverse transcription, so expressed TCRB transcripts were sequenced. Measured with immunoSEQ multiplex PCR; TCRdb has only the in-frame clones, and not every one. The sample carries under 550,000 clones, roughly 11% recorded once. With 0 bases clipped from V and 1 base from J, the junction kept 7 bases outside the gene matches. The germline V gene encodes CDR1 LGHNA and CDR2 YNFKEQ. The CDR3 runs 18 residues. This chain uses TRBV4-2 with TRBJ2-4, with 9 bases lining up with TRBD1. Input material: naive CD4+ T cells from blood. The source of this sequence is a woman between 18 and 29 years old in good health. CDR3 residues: CASSQEQGASMAKNIQYF. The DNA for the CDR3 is TGTGCCAGCAGCCAAGAACAGGGGGCGAGCATGGCCAAAAACATTCAGTACTTC.